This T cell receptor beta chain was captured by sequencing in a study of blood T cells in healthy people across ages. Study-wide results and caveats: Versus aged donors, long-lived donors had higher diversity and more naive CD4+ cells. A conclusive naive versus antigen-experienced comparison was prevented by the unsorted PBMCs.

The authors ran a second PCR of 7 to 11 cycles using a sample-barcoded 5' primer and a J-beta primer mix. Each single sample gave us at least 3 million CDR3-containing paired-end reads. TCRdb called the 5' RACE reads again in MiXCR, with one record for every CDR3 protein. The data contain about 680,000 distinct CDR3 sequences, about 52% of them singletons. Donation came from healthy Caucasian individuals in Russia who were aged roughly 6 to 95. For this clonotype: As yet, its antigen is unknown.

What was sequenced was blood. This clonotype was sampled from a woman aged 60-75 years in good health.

In nucleotides, the CDR3 is TGTGCCAGCAGTTTTCAGATCTACAGGGGCCAGTTCTTC. Its protein is CASSFQIYRGQFF. The chain carries TRBV12-3 or TRBV12-4 and TRBJ2-1; 7 bases align to TRBD1. After removal of 3 bases from V and 13 bases from J, the junction contained 9 bases not matched to a gene. This CDR3 comprises 13 residues.